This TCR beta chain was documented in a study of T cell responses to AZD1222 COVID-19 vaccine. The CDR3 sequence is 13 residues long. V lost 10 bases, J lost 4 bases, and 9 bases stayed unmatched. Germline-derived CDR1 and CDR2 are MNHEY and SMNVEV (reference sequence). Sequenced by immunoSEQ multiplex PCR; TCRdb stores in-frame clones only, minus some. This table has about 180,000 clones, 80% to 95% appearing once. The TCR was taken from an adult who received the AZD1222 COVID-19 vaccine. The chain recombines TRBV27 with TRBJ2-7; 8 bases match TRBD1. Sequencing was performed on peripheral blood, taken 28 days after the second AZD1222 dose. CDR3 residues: CATRSRGRYEQYF. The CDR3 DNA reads TGTGCCACTCGGAGCAGGGGGCGATACGAGCAGTACTTC.